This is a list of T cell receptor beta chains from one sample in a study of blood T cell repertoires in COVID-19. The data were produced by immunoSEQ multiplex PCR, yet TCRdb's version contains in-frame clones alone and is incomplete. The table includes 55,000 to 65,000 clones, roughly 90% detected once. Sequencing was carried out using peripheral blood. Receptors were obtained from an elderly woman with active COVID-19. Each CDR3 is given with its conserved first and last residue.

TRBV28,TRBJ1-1,CASRGTPGTEAFF
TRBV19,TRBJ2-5,CASSMLGAPQETQYF
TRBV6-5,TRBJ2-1,CASRGLAGAYNEQFF
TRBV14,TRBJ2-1,CASSQDRTVFTYNEQFF
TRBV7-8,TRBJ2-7,CASSLERLAAYEQYF
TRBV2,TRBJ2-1,CASSGVGQGGSEQFF
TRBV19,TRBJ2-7,CASSNRDREYEQYF
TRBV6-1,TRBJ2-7,CASSESFLDFVEQYF
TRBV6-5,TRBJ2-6,CASREGHSGANVLTF
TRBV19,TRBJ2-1,CASSLASGGSDEQFF
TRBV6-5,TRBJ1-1,CASRKDRANTEAFF
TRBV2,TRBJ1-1,CASSYSAMNTEAFF
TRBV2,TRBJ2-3,CASRKLAGAAHTQYF
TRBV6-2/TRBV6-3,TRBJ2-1,CASSYSTGVLNEQFF
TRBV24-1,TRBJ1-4,CATSDLGAGGESATNEKLFF
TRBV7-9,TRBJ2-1,CASSFAGGYNEQFF
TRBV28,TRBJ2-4,CASSTGSAKNIQYF
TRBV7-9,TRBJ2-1,CASSPGTSGFNEQFF
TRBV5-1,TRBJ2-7,CASRLLQNSYEQYF
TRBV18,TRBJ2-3,CASSRTRRQGKEDTQYF
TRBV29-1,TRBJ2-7,CSAGGVRAYEQYF
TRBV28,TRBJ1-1,CASSLTRQSYTEAFF
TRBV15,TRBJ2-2,CATSTGVDTGELFF
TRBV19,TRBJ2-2,CASSPGQGTGELFF
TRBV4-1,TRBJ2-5,CASSPPSLARRETQYF
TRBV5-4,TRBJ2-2,CASSSQGQNTGELFF
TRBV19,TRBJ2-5,CASSIGPAVETQYF
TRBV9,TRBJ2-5,CASSVGIAGGETQYF
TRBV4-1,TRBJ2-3,CASSLDRSRTDTQYF
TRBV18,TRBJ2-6,CASSPTGGSGANVLTF
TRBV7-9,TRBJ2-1,CASSQSGGAGDYNEQFF
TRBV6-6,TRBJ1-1,CASRGQAEAFF
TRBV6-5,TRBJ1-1,CASRAGPRNTEAFF
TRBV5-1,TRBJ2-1,CASSLDQGARVQVEQFF
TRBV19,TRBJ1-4,CASRTGTPTFNEKLFF
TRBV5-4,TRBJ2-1,CASSSGGASGTLYNEQFF
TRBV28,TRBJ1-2,CATLTGTDYGYTF
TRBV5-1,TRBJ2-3,CASKDGAGGTDTQYF
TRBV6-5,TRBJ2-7,CASRRAQGSEQYF
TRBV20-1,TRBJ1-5,CSASPTGGNQPQHF
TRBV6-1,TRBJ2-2,CASNERVTGELFF
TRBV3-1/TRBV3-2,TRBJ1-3,CASSPAGTATNTIYF
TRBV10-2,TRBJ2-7,CASKRLAGPYEQYF
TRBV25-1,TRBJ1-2,CASSGTGAFGGYTF
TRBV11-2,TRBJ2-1,CASSSTPRGGPGNEQFF
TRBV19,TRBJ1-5,CASSTGFNNQPQHF
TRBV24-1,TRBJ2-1,CATSDLKAGSDNEQFF
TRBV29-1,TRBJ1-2,CSVELSPYGYTF
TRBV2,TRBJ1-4,CAGGRDRAANEKLFF
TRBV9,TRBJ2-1,CASSVAAGTGGLNNEQFF
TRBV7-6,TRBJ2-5,CASSTTGRGETQYF
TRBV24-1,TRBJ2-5,CATSDLAGAAQYF
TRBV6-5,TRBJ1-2,CASSGQENYGYTF
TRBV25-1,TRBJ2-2,CASTPGGAGVTGELFF
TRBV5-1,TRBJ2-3,CASSLGEVAGADTQYF
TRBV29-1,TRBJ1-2,CSVQDRANYGYTF
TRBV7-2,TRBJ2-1,CASSPGLAESYNEQFF
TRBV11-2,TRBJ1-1,CASRLQGNTEAFF